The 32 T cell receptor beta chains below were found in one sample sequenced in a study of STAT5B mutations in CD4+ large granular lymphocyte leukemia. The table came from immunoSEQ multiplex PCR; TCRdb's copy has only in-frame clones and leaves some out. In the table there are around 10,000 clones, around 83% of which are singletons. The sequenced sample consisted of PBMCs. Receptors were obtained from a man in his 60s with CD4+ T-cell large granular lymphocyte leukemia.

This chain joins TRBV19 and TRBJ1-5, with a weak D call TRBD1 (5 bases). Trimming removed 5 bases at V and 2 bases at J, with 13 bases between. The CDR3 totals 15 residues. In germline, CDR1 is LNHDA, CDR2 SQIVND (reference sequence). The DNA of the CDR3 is TGTGCCAGTAGTCCCCGCTGGGGGGGCAATCAGCCCCAGCATTTT. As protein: CASSPRWGGNQPQHF.

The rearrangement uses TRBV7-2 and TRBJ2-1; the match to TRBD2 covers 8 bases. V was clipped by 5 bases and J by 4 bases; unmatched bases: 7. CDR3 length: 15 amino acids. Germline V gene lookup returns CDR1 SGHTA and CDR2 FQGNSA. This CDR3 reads CASSPGGFQYNEQFF. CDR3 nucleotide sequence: TGTGCCAGCAGCCCGGGAGGGTTCCAGTACAATGAGCAGTTCTTC. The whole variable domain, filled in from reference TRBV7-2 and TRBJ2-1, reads GAGVSQSPSNKVTEKGKDVELRCDPISGHTALYWYRQSLGQGLEFLIYFQGNSAPDKSGLPSDRFSAERTGGSVSTLTIQRTQQEDSAVYLCASSPGGFQYNEQFFGPGTRLTVL.

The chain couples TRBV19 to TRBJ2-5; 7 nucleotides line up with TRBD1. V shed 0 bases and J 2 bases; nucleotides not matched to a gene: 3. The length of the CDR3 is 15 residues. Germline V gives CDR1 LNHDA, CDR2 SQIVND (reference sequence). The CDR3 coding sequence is TGTGCCAGTAGTATAGAGTTACAGGGGCAAGAGACCCAGTACTTC. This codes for CASSIELQGQETQYF.

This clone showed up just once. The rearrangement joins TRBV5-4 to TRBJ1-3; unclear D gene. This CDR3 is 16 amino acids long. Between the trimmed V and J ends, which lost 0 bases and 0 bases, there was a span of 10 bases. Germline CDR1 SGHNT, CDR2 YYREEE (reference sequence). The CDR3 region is CASSLAGPDSGNTIYF. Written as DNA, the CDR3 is TGTGCCAGCAGCTTGGCAGGTCCTGACTCTGGAAACACCATATATTTT.

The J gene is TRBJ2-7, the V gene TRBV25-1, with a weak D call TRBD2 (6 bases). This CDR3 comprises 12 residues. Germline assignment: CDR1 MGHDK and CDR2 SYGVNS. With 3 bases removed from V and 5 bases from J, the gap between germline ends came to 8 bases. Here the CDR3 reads CASSEEGHEQYF. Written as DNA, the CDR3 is TGTGCCAGCAGTGAGGAGGGCCACGAGCAGTACTTC.

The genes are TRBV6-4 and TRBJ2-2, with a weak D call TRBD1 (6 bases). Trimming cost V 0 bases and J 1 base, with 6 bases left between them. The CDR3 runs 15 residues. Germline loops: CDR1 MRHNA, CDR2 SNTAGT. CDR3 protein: CASSDSGQNTGELFF. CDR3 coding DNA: TGTGCCAGCAGTGACTCGGGACAGAACACCGGGGAGCTGTTTTTT.

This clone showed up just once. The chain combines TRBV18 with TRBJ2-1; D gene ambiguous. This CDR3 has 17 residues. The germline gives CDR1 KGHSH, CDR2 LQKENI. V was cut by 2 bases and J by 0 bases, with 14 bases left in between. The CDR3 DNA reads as TGTGCCAGCTCACCAATGACGGTTGCCAGCTCCTACAATGAGCAGTTCTTC. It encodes CASSPMTVASSYNEQFF.

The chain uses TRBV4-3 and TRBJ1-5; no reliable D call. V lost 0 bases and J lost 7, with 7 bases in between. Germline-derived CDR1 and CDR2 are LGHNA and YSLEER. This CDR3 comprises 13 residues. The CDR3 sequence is CASSQEPSQPQHF. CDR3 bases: TGCGCCAGCAGCCAAGAGCCCTCACAGCCCCAGCATTTT.

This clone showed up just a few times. CDR3 DNA: TGTGCCAGCATCCACGGGGCAGGGATTACAGGCGGCTACACCTTC. Protein sequence: CASIHGAGITGGYTF. The gene calls are TRBV28 and TRBJ1-2; D possibly corresponds to TRBD1 (5 bases). CDR3 size: 15 residues. Germline-derived CDR1 and CDR2 are MDHEN and SYDVKM. The V end was cut by 7 bases, the J end by 8 bases, with 23 bases between.

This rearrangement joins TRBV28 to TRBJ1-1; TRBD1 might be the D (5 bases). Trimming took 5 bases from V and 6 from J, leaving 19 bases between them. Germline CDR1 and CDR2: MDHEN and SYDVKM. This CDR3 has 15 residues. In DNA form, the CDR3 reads TGTGCCAGCAGTCCTTATCGGGGGGTGCTCTCTGAAGCTTTCTTT. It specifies CASSPYRGVLSEAFF.

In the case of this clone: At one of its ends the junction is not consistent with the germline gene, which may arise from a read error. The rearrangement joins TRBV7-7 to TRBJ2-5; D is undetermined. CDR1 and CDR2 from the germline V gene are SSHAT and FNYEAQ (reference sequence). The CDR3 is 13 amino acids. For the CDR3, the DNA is TGTGCTAGCAGCGCGGAGTGGCGAGAGACCCAGTACTTC. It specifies CASSAEWRETQYF.

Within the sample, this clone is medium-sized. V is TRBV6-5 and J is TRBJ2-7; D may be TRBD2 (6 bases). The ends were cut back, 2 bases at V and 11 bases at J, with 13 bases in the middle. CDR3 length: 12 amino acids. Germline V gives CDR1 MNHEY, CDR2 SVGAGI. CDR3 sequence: CASSYAGTLEYF. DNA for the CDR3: TGTGCCAGCAGTTACGCGGGGACCCTGGAGTACTTC.

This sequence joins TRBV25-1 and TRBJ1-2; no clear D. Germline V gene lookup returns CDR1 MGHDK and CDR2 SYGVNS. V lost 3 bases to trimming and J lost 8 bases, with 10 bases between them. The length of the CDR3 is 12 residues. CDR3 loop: CASSDRASGYTF. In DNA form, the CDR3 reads TGTGCCAGCAGTGACCGGGCGTCGGGCTACACCTTC.

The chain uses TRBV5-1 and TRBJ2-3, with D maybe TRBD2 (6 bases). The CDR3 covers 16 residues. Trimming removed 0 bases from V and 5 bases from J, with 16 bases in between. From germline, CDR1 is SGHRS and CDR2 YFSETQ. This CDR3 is CASSLGSGADLDTQYF. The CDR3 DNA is TGCGCCAGCAGCTTGGGGTCGGGAGCGGACTTAGATACGCAGTATTTT.

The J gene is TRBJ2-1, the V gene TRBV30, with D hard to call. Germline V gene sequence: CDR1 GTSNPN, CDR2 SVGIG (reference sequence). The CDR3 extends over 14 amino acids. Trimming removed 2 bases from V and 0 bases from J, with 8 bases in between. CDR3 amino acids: CAWSLGGSYNEQFF. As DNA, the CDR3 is TGTGCCTGGAGTTTGGGCGGCTCCTACAATGAGCAGTTCTTC.

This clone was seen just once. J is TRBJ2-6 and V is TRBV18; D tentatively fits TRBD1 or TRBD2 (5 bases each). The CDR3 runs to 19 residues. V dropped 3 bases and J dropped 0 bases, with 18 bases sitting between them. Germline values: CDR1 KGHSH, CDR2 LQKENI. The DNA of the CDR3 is TGTGCCAGCTCACCCGTGAAGGACACTAGTGTCTCTGGGGCCAACGTCCTGACTTTC. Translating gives CASSPVKDTSVSGANVLTF.

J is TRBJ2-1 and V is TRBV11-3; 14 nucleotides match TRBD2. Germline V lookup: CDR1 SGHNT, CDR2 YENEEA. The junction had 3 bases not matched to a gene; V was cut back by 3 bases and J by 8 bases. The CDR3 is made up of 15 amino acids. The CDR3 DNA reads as TGTGCCAGCAGCTTGGGACTAGCGGGAGACGATGAGCAGTTCTTC. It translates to CASSLGLAGDDEQFF.

The CDR3 sequence: CSAKYNEQFF. In DNA, the CDR3 is TGCAGTGCCAAGTACAATGAGCAGTTCTTC. J is TRBJ2-1 and V is TRBV20-1; unclear D gene. The CDR3 contains 10 residues. CDR1 DFQATT and CDR2 SNEGSKA come from the germline V gene (reference sequence). V was pared by 6 bases and J by 4 bases, with 4 bases between.

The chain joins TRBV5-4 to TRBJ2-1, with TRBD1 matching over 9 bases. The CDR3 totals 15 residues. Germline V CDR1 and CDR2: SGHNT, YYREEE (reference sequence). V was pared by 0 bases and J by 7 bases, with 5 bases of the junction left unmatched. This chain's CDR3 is CASSLGGTGRNEQFF. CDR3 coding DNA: TGTGCCAGCAGCTTGGGGGGGACAGGGAGGAATGAGCAGTTCTTC.

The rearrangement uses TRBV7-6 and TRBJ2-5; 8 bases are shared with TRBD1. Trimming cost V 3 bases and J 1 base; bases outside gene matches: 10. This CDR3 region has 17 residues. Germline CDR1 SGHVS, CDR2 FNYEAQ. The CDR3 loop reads CASSFHPGQGGQETQYF. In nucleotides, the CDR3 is TGTGCCAGCAGCTTTCATCCCGGACAGGGCGGCCAAGAGACCCAGTACTTC.

The CDR3 loop reads CASSPNPGGGNKQYF. The CDR3 nucleotides are TGTGCCAGCAGTCCGAACCCAGGGGGCGGTAATAAACAGTACTTC. The gene calls are TRBV7-3 and TRBJ2-7; 8 nucleotides line up with TRBD1. The CDR3 is made up of 15 amino acids. The V gene end was trimmed by 6 bases and the J gene end by 10 bases; junction bases not matched to a gene: 17. From germline, CDR1 is SGHTA and CDR2 FQGTGA.

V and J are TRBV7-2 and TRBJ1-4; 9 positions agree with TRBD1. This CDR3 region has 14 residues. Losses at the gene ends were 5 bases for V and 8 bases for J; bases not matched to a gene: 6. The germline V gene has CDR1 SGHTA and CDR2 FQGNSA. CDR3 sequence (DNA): TGTGCCAGCAGCAACGACAGGGGGATAGAAAAACTGTTTTTT. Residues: CASSNDRGIEKLFF.

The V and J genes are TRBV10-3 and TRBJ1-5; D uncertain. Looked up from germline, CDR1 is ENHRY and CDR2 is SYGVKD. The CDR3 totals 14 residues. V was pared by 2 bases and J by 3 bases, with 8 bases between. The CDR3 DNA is TGTGCCATCAGTGAGAGGCAGAACAATCAGCCCCAGCATTTT. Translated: CAISERQNNQPQHF.

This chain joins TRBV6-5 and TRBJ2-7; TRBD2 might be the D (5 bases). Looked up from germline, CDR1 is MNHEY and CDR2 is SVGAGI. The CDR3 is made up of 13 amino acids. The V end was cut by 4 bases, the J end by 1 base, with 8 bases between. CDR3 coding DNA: TGTGCCAGCAGTTTTCGGGGTTCCTACGAGCAGTACTTC. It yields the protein CASSFRGSYEQYF.

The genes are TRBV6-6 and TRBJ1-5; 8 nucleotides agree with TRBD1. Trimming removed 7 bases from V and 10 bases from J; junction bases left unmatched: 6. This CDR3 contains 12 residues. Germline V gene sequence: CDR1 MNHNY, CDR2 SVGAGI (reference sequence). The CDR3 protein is CASNDRGNPQHF. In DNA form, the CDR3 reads TGTGCCAGCAACGACAGGGGAAACCCCCAGCATTTT.

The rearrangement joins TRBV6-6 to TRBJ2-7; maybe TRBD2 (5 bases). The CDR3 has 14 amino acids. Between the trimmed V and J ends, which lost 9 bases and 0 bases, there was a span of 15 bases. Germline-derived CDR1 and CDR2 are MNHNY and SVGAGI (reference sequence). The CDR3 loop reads CASALLGSSYEQYF. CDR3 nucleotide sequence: TGTGCCAGTGCACTCCTGGGGAGCTCCTACGAGCAGTACTTC.

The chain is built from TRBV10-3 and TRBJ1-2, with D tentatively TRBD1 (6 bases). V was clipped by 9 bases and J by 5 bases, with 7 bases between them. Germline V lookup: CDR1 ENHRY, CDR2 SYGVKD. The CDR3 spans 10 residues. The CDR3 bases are TGTGCCATTGGACAGTATGGCTACACCTTC. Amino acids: CAIGQYGYTF.

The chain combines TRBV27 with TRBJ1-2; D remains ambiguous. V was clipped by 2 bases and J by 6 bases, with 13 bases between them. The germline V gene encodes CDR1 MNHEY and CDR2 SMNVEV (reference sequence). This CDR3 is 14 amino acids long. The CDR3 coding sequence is TGTGCCAGCAGTTTAAACCCGGGGTCGCATGGCTACACCTTC. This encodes CASSLNPGSHGYTF.

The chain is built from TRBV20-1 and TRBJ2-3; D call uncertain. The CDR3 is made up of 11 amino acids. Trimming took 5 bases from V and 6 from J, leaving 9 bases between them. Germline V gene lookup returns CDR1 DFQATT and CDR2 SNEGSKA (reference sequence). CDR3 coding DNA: TGCAGTGCTGCGACGAAGGATACGCAGTATTTT. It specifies CSAATKDTQYF.

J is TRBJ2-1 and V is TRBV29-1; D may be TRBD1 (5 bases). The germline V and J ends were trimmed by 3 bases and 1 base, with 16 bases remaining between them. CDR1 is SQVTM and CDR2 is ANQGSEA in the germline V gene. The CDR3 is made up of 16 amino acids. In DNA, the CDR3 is TGCAGCGTTGAGGGTCGGCAGGGCCAGTCCTACAATGAGCAGTTCTTC. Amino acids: CSVEGRQGQSYNEQFF.

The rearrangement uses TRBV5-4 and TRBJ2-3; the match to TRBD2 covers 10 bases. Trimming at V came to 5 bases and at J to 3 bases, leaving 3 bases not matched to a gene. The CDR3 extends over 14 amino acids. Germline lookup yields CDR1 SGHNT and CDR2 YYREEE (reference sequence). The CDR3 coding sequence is TGTGCCAGCAGTAGGACTAGCGGTACAGATACGCAGTATTTT. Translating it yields CASSRTSGTDTQYF. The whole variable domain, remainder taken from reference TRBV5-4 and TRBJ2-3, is ETGVTQSPTHLIKTRGQQVTLRCSSQSGHNTVSWYQQALGQGPQFIFQYYREEENGRGNFPPRFSGLQFPNYSSELNVNALELDDSALYLCASSRTSGTDTQYFGPGTRLTVL.

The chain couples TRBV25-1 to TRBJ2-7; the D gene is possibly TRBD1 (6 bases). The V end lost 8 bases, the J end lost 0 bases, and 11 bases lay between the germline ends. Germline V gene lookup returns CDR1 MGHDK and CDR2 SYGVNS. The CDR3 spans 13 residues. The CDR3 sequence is CASGRTDSYEQYF. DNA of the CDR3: TGTGCCAGCGGAAGGACAGACTCCTACGAGCAGTACTTC.